This T cell receptor (beta chain) originates from a study of CD8 T cells in Susac syndrome. Random hexamers were used to reverse transcribe 0.5 to 1 ug of RNA. MiXCR was run by TCRdb on the immunoSEQ multiplex PCR reads, yielding one entry per CDR3 protein. Of roughly 100,000 distinct CDR3 sequences in the sample, just under 95% were seen once. Germline V gives CDR1 DFQATT, CDR2 SNEGSKA (reference sequence). Between the trimmed V and J ends, which lost 0 bases and 0 bases, there was a span of 12 bases. The CDR3 has 16 amino acids. The chain recombines TRBV20-1 with TRBJ2-4; D remains unclear. The source material was CD4+ T cells from PBMCs. The TCR was taken from a human donor with Susac syndrome. In nucleotides, the CDR3 is TGCAGTGCTAGAGATCTGGCCTCCTTAGCCAAAAACATTCAGTACTTC. Its translation: CSARDLASLAKNIQYF.